The table lists the clone carrying this T cell receptor (beta chain) with a few counts. Its cognate antigen is unknown. This sample was included in a study of cytomegalovirus exposure and HLA in healthy donors. Study-level information: Across some 400 genotyped donors, around 80% landed in the Caucasian-associated ancestry cluster. Regarding the study as a whole: In a later analysis, productive TCRs from donors in an Asian-associated ancestry cluster reportedly carried fewer N-insertions than the cohort mean.

PCR employed 60 Vbeta and 13 Jbeta primers. Using immunoSEQ multiplex PCR, the repertoire was profiled, and TCRdb retains in-frame clones only, with some absent. Of 140,000 or so clones listed, 60% to 85% were seen once; the top ten hold 1.5% to 2%. In germline, CDR1 is MNHEY, CDR2 SVGAGI. Germline trimming cut 2 bases from V and 2 bases from J; bases unmatched to any gene: 3. This CDR3 has 14 residues. The chain is built from TRBV6-5 and TRBJ2-7; 7 nucleotides align to TRBD1. The receptor's source is a man aged 40-55 years in good health and CMV-seronegative. Input material: PBMCs. The CDR3: CASSYPDRPYEQYF. Written as DNA, the CDR3 is TGTGCCAGCAGTTACCCGGACAGGCCCTACGAGCAGTACTTC.